This TCR beta chain emerged from a study of technical replicates of blood from a few donors. Assay: immunoSEQ multiplex PCR; the TCRdb copy retains only in-frame clones and omits some. The table includes some 94,000 clones, approximately 94% detected once. This CDR3 has 15 residues. Germline V lookup: CDR1 SGHTA, CDR2 FQGNSA. V gave up 6 bases and J gave up 4 bases; unmatched junction bases: 7. The J gene is TRBJ1-5, the V gene TRBV7-2; 9 bases are shared with TRBD1. This receptor was taken from a human donor in good health. Sequenced input: T cells isolated from PBMCs. The CDR3 loop is CASSFFGTGNQPQHF. The DNA for the CDR3 is TGTGCCAGCAGTTTTTTCGGGACAGGGAATCAGCCCCAGCATTTT.